The present T cell receptor (beta chain) was sequenced within a study of shared clonotypes between healthy human individuals. Only one count was recorded for this clone. Profiling relied on immunoSEQ multiplex PCR, and the TCRdb table lists in-frame clones only, not all of them. Here the sample spans around 1.5 million clones, roughly 98% being singletons. Trimming took 5 bases from V and 4 from J, leaving 10 bases between them. The germline V gene encodes CDR1 SEHNR and CDR2 FQNEAQ (reference sequence). CDR3 size: 13 residues. Sequencing input: naive CD4+ T cells sorted from blood. Subset meaning: CD45RA+ positively selected. This sequence joins TRBV7-9 and TRBJ2-3; unclear D gene. The clonotype originates from a man aged 25-45 years in good health. This CDR3 is CASSQITPDTQYF. The CDR3 DNA is TGTGCCAGCAGCCAGATTACCCCAGATACGCAGTATTTT.